Below are 8 T cell receptor beta chains sequenced from a single sample in a study of cytomegalovirus exposure and HLA in healthy donors. PCR was performed using 60 Vbeta and 13 Jbeta primers. Sequencing used immunoSEQ multiplex PCR; TCRdb keeps in-frame clones, though not all of them. The profile shows approximately 130,000 clones, over 65% of them singletons. The specimen sequenced was PBMCs. These receptors were obtained from a female donor in good health and CMV-seropositive.

This clone showed up just a few times. CDR3 coding DNA: TGTGCCAGCAGTTTCTCGGGGGTCAACCAGTATAATTCACCCCTCCACTTT. Amino acids: CASSFSGVNQYNSPLHF. The chain employs TRBV27 and TRBJ1-6; D perhaps matches TRBD1 (5 bases). Germline CDR1 and CDR2: MNHEY and SMNVEV (reference sequence). Trimming pared 3 bases from V and 4 bases from J, leaving 16 bases between. This CDR3 has 17 amino acids.

The chain recombines TRBV5-4 with TRBJ1-2, with 7 bases lining up with TRBD1. The CDR3 length is 14 residues. The V and J ends lost 2 bases and 6 bases, in that order; junction bases with no gene match: 7. The germline CDR1 and CDR2 sequences are SGHNT and YYREEE (reference sequence). The DNA of the CDR3 is TGTGCCAGCAGCTTATTTAGGGGGCCGGATGGCTACACCTTC. Translating it yields CASSLFRGPDGYTF. The complete variable domain, with remaining parts taken from reference TRBV5-4 and TRBJ1-2, reads ETGVTQSPTHLIKTRGQQVTLRCSSQSGHNTVSWYQQALGQGPQFIFQYYREEENGRGNFPPRFSGLQFPNYSSELNVNALELDDSALYLCASSLFRGPDGYTFGSGTRLTVV.

This chain links TRBV5-6 with TRBJ2-7; 9 positions agree with TRBD1. The germline V gene encodes CDR1 SGHDT and CDR2 YYEEEE. This CDR3 comprises 16 residues. V lost 6 bases and J lost 6; bases outside the gene matches: 16. Written as DNA, the CDR3 is TGTGCCAGCATCAAATCAGGGACGGGGACAGGGATCGAGCAGTACTTC. It specifies CASIKSGTGTGIEQYF.

V is TRBV5-4 and J is TRBJ2-5; the match to TRBD2 covers 9 bases. The junction had 9 bases not matched to a gene; V was cut back by 2 bases and J by 4 bases. Germline CDR1 and CDR2: SGHNT and YYREEE (reference sequence). This CDR3 is built from 16 residues. This chain's CDR3 is CASSFDAGGRGETQYF. CDR3 in DNA: TGTGCCAGCAGCTTTGACGCGGGGGGGCGGGGAGAGACCCAGTACTTC.

This clone has only a few counts. The chain combines TRBV27 with TRBJ1-1; D not resolved. The CDR3 sequence is 13 residues long. V lost 5 bases and J 5 bases, leaving 12 bases between the germline ends. Germline V gives CDR1 MNHEY, CDR2 SMNVEV (reference sequence). The CDR3 region is CASSKQVWTEAFF. The CDR3, as DNA: TGTGCCAGCAGTAAGCAGGTGTGGACTGAAGCTTTCTTT.

This chain joins TRBV19 and TRBJ1-1; TRBD1 might be the D (6 bases). Per germline, CDR1 LNHDA and CDR2 SQIVND (reference sequence). The CDR3 contains 14 residues. V dropped 0 bases and J dropped 8 bases, with 13 bases sitting between them. The CDR3 DNA follows: TGTGCCAGTAGTATAGAGGGGCCAGGGGCAGAAGCTTTCTTT. Its protein product is CASSIEGPGAEAFF.

The genes are TRBV7-9 and TRBJ2-2, with 7 positions matching TRBD1. V lost 4 bases to trimming and J lost 6 bases; unmatched junction nucleotides: 2. CDR1 is SEHNR, CDR2 FQNEAQ, per germline (reference sequence). The CDR3 runs to 13 residues. CDR3 protein: CASSYRGPGELFF. Written as DNA, the CDR3 is TGTGCCAGCAGCTACAGGGGTCCCGGGGAGCTGTTTTTT.

The chain is built from TRBV10-1 and TRBJ2-1; TRBD1 agrees at 8 bases. CDR3 length equals 15 residues. Germline-derived CDR1 and CDR2 are WNHNN and SYGVQD (reference sequence). Trimming cost V 6 bases and J 7 bases; bases outside gene matches: 11. For the CDR3, the DNA is TGCGCCAGCAGCTTTACAGGGGGGCAAGTGAATGAGCAGTTCTTC. This encodes CASSFTGGQVNEQFF.